This record covers a single T cell receptor beta chain. Seattle researchers signed up patients amid active infection and tracked them longitudinally. Assay used: immunoSEQ multiplex PCR; TCRdb lists only in-frame clones, some missing. This sample has 200,000 to 250,000 clones, with around 86% found just once. The data were taken from a study of blood T cell repertoires in COVID-19. On the study more broadly: The United States, Italy and Spain supplied acute and convalescent COVID-19 samples. T cells, B-cell-depleted T cells, or PBMCs supplied cDNA or gDNA.

Losses at the gene ends were 0 bases for V and 5 bases for J; bases not matched to a gene: 4. This CDR3 spans 15 amino acids. Germline loops: CDR1 MNHEY, CDR2 SVGAGI. The sequenced sample consisted of peripheral blood. This TCR derives from a woman aged 65 to 85 with COVID-19, enrolled during active disease. The chain joins TRBV6-5 to TRBJ1-5; 7 bases are a match to TRBD1. The CDR3, as DNA: TGTGCCAGCAGTTACTCTAATACAGGGGATCAGCCCCAGCATTTT. Protein sequence: CASSYSNTGDQPQHF.